These T cell receptor beta chains were read from a single sample in a study of graft-versus-host responses after intestinal transplantation. Assay used: immunoSEQ multiplex PCR; TCRdb lists only in-frame clones, some missing. The data hold just under 65,000 clones, with around 90% observed a single time. This specimen was ileum tissue, taken around 350 days after transplant. These receptors originate from a human patient who received an intestinal transplant, so some T cells may come from the graft donor. Each CDR3 is given with its conserved first and last residue. A D gene is named only where the DNA matches it firmly.

-	TRBV7-2	13	TRBJ2-5	CASSLSQAETQYF
TRBD2	TRBV11-2	15	TRBJ2-1	CASSLGTSGYNEQFF
-	TRBV10-3	14	TRBJ1-3	CAIRPSGSGNTIYF
-	TRBV2	15	TRBJ2-7	CASRYEQASSYEQYF
TRBD2	TRBV10-1	14	TRBJ2-5	CASRGGSVQETQYF
-	TRBV4-1	13	TRBJ2-7	CASSQGERPEQYF
-	TRBV9	17	TRBJ2-3	CASSVSPKAGITDTQYF
-	TRBV5-4	13	TRBJ2-5	CASSLRASETQYF
-	TRBV2	18	TRBJ1-3	CASSEFIRADRSGNTIYF
TRBD2	TRBV6-5	15	TRBJ2-2	CASSYMSGALGELFF
-	TRBV4-1	18	TRBJ2-4	CASSQVKVGHEGGNIQYF
-	TRBV19	13	TRBJ2-7	CASSFDISYEQYF
-	TRBV7-5	16	TRBJ2-1	CARSLSPGSLYNEQFF
TRBD1	TRBV28	12	TRBJ1-1	CASSPQGLGAFF
-	TRBV25-1	13	TRBJ2-7	CASGPVGVYEQYF
-	TRBV29-1	10	TRBJ1-1	CSVEGTEAFF
-	TRBV5-1	18	TRBJ2-7	CASSLRMLGRERSYEQYF
-	TRBV10-2	14	TRBJ2-5	CASNRAGSQETQYF
-	TRBV18	15	TRBJ2-5	CASSPRGLSQETQYF
-	TRBV18	11	TRBJ2-5	CASSPGETQYF
TRBD2	TRBV7-2	15	TRBJ2-7	CASRQSSGGAGEQYF
-	TRBV6-5	13	TRBJ2-1	CASSYSRYNEQFF
TRBD1	TRBV6-5	15	TRBJ1-5	CASSFTGGVNQPQHF
-	TRBV6-5	11	TRBJ1-2	CASSHGAGYTF
-	TRBV29-1	14	TRBJ2-7	CSVIERGADYEQYF
TRBD1	TRBV6-1	15	TRBJ1-3	CASTGTGKAGNTIYF
-	TRBV18	15	TRBJ1-2	CASSPAGSPSQGYTF
TRBD1	TRBV6-5	13	TRBJ1-4	CASSYSRTGGLFF
TRBD1	TRBV7-7	14	TRBJ1-2	CASSYKGQFNGYTF
-	TRBV6-5	12	TRBJ2-5	CASSQTMETQYF
TRBD2	TRBV2	14	TRBJ2-5	CASRTSSLQETQYF
TRBD2	TRBV30	12	TRBJ2-7	CAWTSGLYEQYF
TRBD2	TRBV14	16	TRBJ2-7	CASSRKGLAGVNEQYF
-	TRBV15	17	TRBJ2-2	CATSRDVPGVNTGELFF
-	TRBV6-1	15	-	CATKTTSGKGYEQYF
TRBD2	TRBV9	16	TRBJ2-1	CASSVFSGGPGNEQFF
TRBD2	TRBV4-2	16	TRBJ2-5	CASSQVPLAGGETQYF
TRBD2	TRBV29-1	17	TRBJ2-3	CSVGPGLAVASTDTQYF
-	TRBV6-5	15	TRBJ1-3	CASSPATISGNTIYF
TRBD1	TRBV19	14	TRBJ2-7	CASSAGTGGWEQYF
-	TRBV27	15	TRBJ2-1	CASSHPGDENNEQFF
-	TRBV19	13	TRBJ2-1	CATGTIPYNEQFF
-	TRBV5-1	15	TRBJ2-7	CASSFAPWGAGEQYF